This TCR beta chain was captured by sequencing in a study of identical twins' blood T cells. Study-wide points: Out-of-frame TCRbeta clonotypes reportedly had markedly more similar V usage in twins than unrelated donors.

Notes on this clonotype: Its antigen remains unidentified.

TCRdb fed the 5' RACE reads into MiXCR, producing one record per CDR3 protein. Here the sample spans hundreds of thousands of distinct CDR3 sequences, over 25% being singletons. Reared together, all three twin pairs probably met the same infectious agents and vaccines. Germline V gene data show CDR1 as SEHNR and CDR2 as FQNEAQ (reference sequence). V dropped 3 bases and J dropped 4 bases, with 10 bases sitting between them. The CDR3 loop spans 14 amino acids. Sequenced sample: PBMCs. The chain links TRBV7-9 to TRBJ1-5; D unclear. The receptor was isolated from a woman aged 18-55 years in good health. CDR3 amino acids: CASSFPTVNQPQHF. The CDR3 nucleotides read TGTGCCAGCAGCTTCCCGACCGTTAATCAGCCCCAGCATTTT.